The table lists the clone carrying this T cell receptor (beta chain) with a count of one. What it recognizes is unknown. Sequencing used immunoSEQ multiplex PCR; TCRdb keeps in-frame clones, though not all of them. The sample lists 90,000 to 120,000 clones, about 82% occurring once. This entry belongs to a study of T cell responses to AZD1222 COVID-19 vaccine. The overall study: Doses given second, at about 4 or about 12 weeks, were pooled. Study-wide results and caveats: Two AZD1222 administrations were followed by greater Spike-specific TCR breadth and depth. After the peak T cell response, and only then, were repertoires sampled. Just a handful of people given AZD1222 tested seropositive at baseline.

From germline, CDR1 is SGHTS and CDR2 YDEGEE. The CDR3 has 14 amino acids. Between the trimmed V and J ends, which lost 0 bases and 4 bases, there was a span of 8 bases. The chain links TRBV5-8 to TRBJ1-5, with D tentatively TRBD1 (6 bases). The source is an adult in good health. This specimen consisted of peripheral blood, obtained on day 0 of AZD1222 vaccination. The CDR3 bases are TGTGCCAGCAGCTTGGGGACAGCTAATCAGCCCCAGCATTTT. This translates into CASSLGTANQPQHF. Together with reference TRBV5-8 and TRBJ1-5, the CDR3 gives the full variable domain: EAGVTQSPTHLIKTRGQQATLRCSPISGHTSVYWYQQALGLGLQFLLWYDEGEERNRGNFPPRFSGRQFPNYSSELNVNALELEDSALYLCASSLGTANQPQHFGDGTRLSIL.